These 2 T cell receptor beta chains were all obtained from the same sample, sequenced in a study of cytomegalovirus exposure and HLA in healthy donors. PCR primers comprised 60 Vbeta and 13 Jbeta primers. Assay: immunoSEQ multiplex PCR; the TCRdb copy retains only in-frame clones and omits some. Found here are about 140,000 clones, about 76% of them singletons; the top ten hold around 3.6%. Sequenced material: PBMCs. The receptor set was obtained from a man aged 18 to 30 in good health and CMV-seronegative.

The rearrangement links TRBV18 to TRBJ1-1; D gene unclear. Looked up from germline, CDR1 is KGHSH and CDR2 is LQKENI. This CDR3 spans 15 amino acids. V lost 3 bases and J lost 7, with 18 bases in between. Here the CDR3 reads CASSPSRREGGEAFF. CDR3 DNA: TGTGCCAGCTCACCCTCTCGTCGCGAGGGCGGTGAAGCTTTCTTT.

This chain uses TRBV28 with TRBJ1-5, with a weak D call TRBD1 (5 bases). The CDR3 is made up of 15 amino acids. From germline, CDR1 is MDHEN and CDR2 SYDVKM. Trimming stripped 6 bases from V and 7 bases from J, with 19 bases between. In nucleotides, the CDR3 is TGTGCCAGCAGCGACAAGGGCAGGGCATTCCAGCCCCAGCATTTT. This gives the protein CASSDKGRAFQPQHF.